Below are 26 T cell receptor beta chains sequenced from a single sample in a study of shared clonotypes between healthy human individuals (dated by TCRdb to the early 2020s). Libraries were prepared through the immunoSEQ multiplex PCR assay. TCRdb limited this immuneACCESS table to in-frame rearrangements with V and J called. A share of clones is missing; checked studies link under half to unresolved V genes, and the rest is unexplained. This sample comprises 400,000 to 600,000 clones, around 79% of them detected only once. 12% of the sample is in the top ten clones. The sample consisted of PBMCs. The receptors here all came from a woman in her thirties or forties in good health. Some clones in this sample may be carry-over from other donors' samples.

The chain is built from TRBV9 and TRBJ1-2; 8 bases are a match to TRBD1. The V gene's germline CDR1 is SGDLS and CDR2 YYNGEE. CDR3 size: 15 residues. The ends lost 0 bases at V and 3 bases at J; junction bases unmatched: 4. CDR3 sequence: CASSVAGQGYYGYTF. The CDR3 nucleotides read TGTGCCAGCAGCGTAGCCGGACAGGGTTACTATGGCTACACCTTC.

This chain connects TRBV7-9 to TRBJ2-2; tentative D call: TRBD2 (6 bases). The CDR3 totals 15 residues. V lost 3 bases and J lost 4, with 12 bases in between. Germline assignment: CDR1 SEHNR and CDR2 FQNEAQ (reference sequence). CDR3 sequence (DNA): TGTGCCAGCAGCTTTGGGGGAGCGGGCACCGGGGAGCTGTTTTTT. As protein: CASSFGGAGTGELFF.

This chain connects TRBV7-2 to TRBJ2-2; possibly TRBD1 for D (7 bases). Trimming took off 5 bases at V and 7 bases at J, with 20 bases between the two ends. The CDR3 has 16 residues. The germline V gene has CDR1 SGHTA and CDR2 FQGNSA. CDR3 residues: CASSPSVGQGGGELFF. The CDR3 nucleotides read TGTGCCAGCAGCCCCAGCGTTGGGCAGGGGGGCGGGGAGCTGTTTTTT.

A few counts support this clone. This rearrangement joins TRBV19 to TRBJ1-1; 7 positions agree with TRBD1. The CDR3 has 14 residues. V was clipped by 3 bases and J by 2 bases; unmatched bases: 3. Germline-derived CDR1 and CDR2 are LNHDA and SQIVND (reference sequence). In DNA form, the CDR3 reads TGTGCCAGTAGTATCGGACAGGCAAACACTGAAGCTTTCTTT. The encoded protein is CASSIGQANTEAFF.

The rearrangement links TRBV6-1 to TRBJ1-2; D remains unclear. There are 14 residues in the CDR3. CDR1 MNHNS and CDR2 SASEGT come from the germline V gene. V was clipped by 2 bases and J by 4 bases, with 11 bases between them. CDR3 DNA sequence: TGTGCCAGCAGTGAAAGGAGCAGAAGCTATGGCTACACCTTC. Amino acids: CASSERSRSYGYTF.

This clone was observed a handful of times. The genes are TRBV28 and TRBJ2-1; 8 positions match TRBD2. Germline trimming cut 5 bases from V and 4 bases from J; bases unmatched to any gene: 4. Germline CDR1 MDHEN, CDR2 SYDVKM. This CDR3 region has 14 residues. Here the CDR3 DNA reads TGTGCCAGCAGTGAGGGACTAGGTTACAATGAGCAGTTCTTC. Protein product: CASSEGLGYNEQFF.

The J gene is TRBJ2-1, the V gene TRBV6-5; D assignment may be TRBD1 or TRBD2 (5 bases each). Germline CDR1 is MNHEY and CDR2 is SVGAGI. V lost 6 bases and J lost 6, with 15 bases in between. The CDR3 has 14 amino acids. CDR3 region: CASRKGRGINEQFF. CDR3 in DNA: TGTGCCAGCAGGAAGGGACGGGGCATCAATGAGCAGTTCTTC.

Notes on this clone: This may come from a read error, since a much larger clone is one base off. The same CDR3 arises from other DNA sequences in this sample as well. CDR3 bases: TGTGCCAGCAGCCGGCAGCTTGGGATTCAGTACTTC. Protein product: CASSRQLGIQYF. The chain combines TRBV28 with TRBJ2-4; D is unclear. This CDR3 is built from 12 residues. The germline V gene has CDR1 MDHEN and CDR2 SYDVKM. Trimming took off 6 bases at V and 10 bases at J, with 13 bases between the two ends.

V gene TRBV5-1 combines with J gene TRBJ2-4, with D unclear. The CDR3 has 17 amino acids. V dropped 3 bases and J dropped 0 bases, with 16 bases sitting between them. Per the germline V gene, CDR1 is SGHRS and CDR2 is YFSETQ. This CDR3 reads CASSSNYFSLAKNIQYF. The CDR3 nucleotides read TGCGCCAGCAGCTCGAACTATTTTAGCCTAGCCAAAAACATTCAGTACTTC.

The chain carries TRBV5-1 and TRBJ1-3; no clear D gene. This CDR3 comprises 17 residues. The germline CDR1 and CDR2 sequences are SGHRS and YFSETQ. V lost 0 bases and J lost 0, with 13 bases in between. The CDR3, as DNA: TGCGCCAGCAGCTTGGGCGGCGGGCCCGACTCTGGAAACACCATATATTTT. It is translated as CASSLGGGPDSGNTIYF.

The chain recombines TRBV30 with TRBJ2-7, with TRBD1 as a possible D gene (6 bases). V gave up 0 bases and J gave up 2 bases, with 8 bases separating them. CDR3 length equals 13 residues. Germline CDR1 reads GTSNPN; CDR2 reads SVGIG (reference sequence). The CDR3 is CAWSVHRAYEQYF. CDR3 sequence (DNA): TGTGCCTGGAGTGTGCACAGGGCCTACGAGCAGTACTTC.

DNA for the CDR3: TGTGCCTGGAGTCCCATCCCAGGGGTGTGCAATCAGCCCCAGCATTTT. This gives the protein CAWSPIPGVCNQPQHF. The chain couples TRBV30 to TRBJ1-5; tentative D call: TRBD1 (6 bases). V was cut by 2 bases and J by 2 bases, with 16 bases left in between. This CDR3 is 16 amino acids long. Germline V gives CDR1 GTSNPN, CDR2 SVGIG (reference sequence).

The chain joins TRBV19 to TRBJ2-2; D is ambiguous. Germline-derived CDR1 and CDR2 are LNHDA and SQIVND (reference sequence). V lost 1 base, J lost 3 bases, and 6 bases lay in between. The CDR3 is made up of 14 amino acids. CDR3 protein: CASSIGSDTGELFF. For the CDR3, the DNA is TGTGCCAGTAGTATAGGAAGCGACACCGGGGAGCTGTTTTTT. Supplemented by reference TRBV19 and TRBJ2-2, the full variable domain reads DGGITQSPKYLFRKEGQNVTLSCEQNLNHDAMYWYRQDPGQGLRLIYYSQIVNDFQKGDIAEGYSVSREKKESFPLTVTSAQKNPTAFYLCASSIGSDTGELFFGEGSRLTVL.

The CDR3 here is CASSLGDRRPYF. The CDR3 nucleotides read TGTGCCAGCAGTTTAGGGGACAGGCGGCCGTACTTC. V and J are TRBV28 and TRBJ2-7; 8 bases agree with TRBD1. CDR1 MDHEN and CDR2 SYDVKM come from the germline V gene. The CDR3 runs 12 residues. V was pared by 2 bases and J by 12 bases, with 6 bases of the junction left unmatched.

The genes are TRBV4-1 and TRBJ2-1, with TRBD1 as a possible D gene (5 bases). The V end was cut by 0 bases, the J end by 7 bases, with 22 bases between. This CDR3 region has 18 residues. Germline V gives CDR1 MGHRA, CDR2 YSYEKL. CDR3 loop: CASSQDLPDNLGLNEQFF. CDR3 nucleotides: TGCGCCAGCAGCCAAGACCTCCCGGACAACCTGGGGTTAAATGAGCAGTTCTTC.

V and J are TRBV9 and TRBJ2-1; D might be TRBD2 (5 bases). V lost 0 bases, J lost 5 bases, and 9 bases lay in between. Germline V gene lookup returns CDR1 SGDLS and CDR2 YYNGEE. CDR3 length equals 14 residues. In DNA form, the CDR3 reads TGTGCCAGCAGCGTAGATAGCGTCCACAATGAGCAGTTCTTC. It translates to CASSVDSVHNEQFF.

The chain couples TRBV7-9 to TRBJ1-2, with 8 positions matching TRBD1. This CDR3 contains 14 residues. V shed 7 bases and J 5 bases; nucleotides not matched to a gene: 9. CDR1 is SEHNR and CDR2 is FQNEAQ in the germline V gene (reference sequence). The CDR3 sequence is CASTGTGSLYGYTF. DNA of the CDR3: TGTGCCAGCACCGGGACAGGCTCGCTTTATGGCTACACCTTC.

The chain links TRBV20-1 to TRBJ1-1; a weak D match, TRBD1 (6 bases). Between the trimmed V and J ends, which lost 4 bases and 8 bases, there was a span of 11 bases. This CDR3 spans 11 amino acids. The V gene's germline CDR1 is DFQATT and CDR2 SNEGSKA (reference sequence). CDR3 DNA: TGCAGTGCTAAAAGGACAGCAGAAGCTTTCTTT. This codes for CSAKRTAEAFF.

The chain links TRBV6-5 to TRBJ1-6; no definite D call. Trimming removed 6 bases from V and 7 bases from J, with 13 bases in between. The germline V gene encodes CDR1 MNHEY and CDR2 SVGAGI. The CDR3 length is 14 residues. CDR3 sequence: CASSPAGPNSPLHF. The DNA for the CDR3 is TGTGCCAGCAGCCCAGCCGGACCAAATTCACCCCTCCACTTT.

The chain carries TRBV18 and TRBJ2-7; D perhaps matches TRBD1 (5 bases). The CDR3 is made up of 11 amino acids. The V end lost 11 bases, the J end lost 6 bases, and 14 bases lay between the germline ends. In germline, CDR1 is KGHSH, CDR2 LQKENI. The CDR3 DNA follows: TGTGCCGGTGCAGGGCTGGGCGAGCAGTACTTC. It is translated as CAGAGLGEQYF.

The rearrangement uses TRBV10-3 and TRBJ2-2, with a possible D match to TRBD1 (6 bases). V was pared by 5 bases and J by 4 bases, with 11 bases between. CDR3 size: 14 residues. Germline V gene lookup returns CDR1 ENHRY and CDR2 SYGVKD. The CDR3 loop reads CAISTTGGTGELFF. CDR3 bases: TGTGCCATCAGTACGACAGGCGGCACCGGGGAGCTGTTTTTT.

The chain employs TRBV27 and TRBJ2-1; a possible D gene is TRBD2 (5 bases). The V end lost 6 bases, the J end lost 0 bases, and 12 bases lay between the germline ends. CDR1 MNHEY and CDR2 SMNVEV come from the germline V gene (reference sequence). There are 15 residues in the CDR3. CDR3 sequence reads: CASSTRPNSYNEQFF. The CDR3 DNA sequence: TGTGCCAGCAGCACTAGGCCTAACTCCTACAATGAGCAGTTCTTC.

The J gene is TRBJ2-3, the V gene TRBV7-2; D gene ambiguous. Trimming left V 5 bases short and J 9 bases short, with 9 bases between. Germline loops: CDR1 SGHTA, CDR2 FQGNSA. The CDR3 consists of 11 residues. The CDR3 is CASSNQRTQYF. DNA for the CDR3: TGTGCCAGCAGCAACCAGAGGACGCAGTATTTT.

The V call is TRBV6-5, the J call TRBJ2-7; possible D gene TRBD2, 6 bases. This CDR3 spans 15 amino acids. Germline CDR1 MNHEY, CDR2 SVGAGI. Trimming stripped 8 bases from V and 5 bases from J, with 22 bases between. This chain's CDR3 is CASRGGARVRHEQYF. CDR3 DNA: TGTGCCAGCCGCGGAGGGGCCAGGGTTCGCCACGAGCAGTACTTC.

This clone showed up just a few times. The rearrangement links TRBV12-1 to TRBJ1-1; TRBD1 is taken as the D call from the table, unchecked against the DNA. TRBV12-1 is classified as a pseudogene. This CDR3 has 14 residues. The CDR3 nucleotides are TGTGCCAGCAGCTTTATGGACAGCCACACTGAAGCTTTCTTT. Protein: CASSFMDSHTEAFF.

V and J are TRBV11-2 and TRBJ1-5, with unresolved D. V was trimmed by 3 bases and J by 3 bases, leaving 6 bases between them. The CDR3 contains 13 residues. CDR1 is SGHAT and CDR2 is FQNNGV in the germline V gene. CDR3: CASSLGLNQPQHF. The DNA of the CDR3 is TGTGCCAGCAGCTTGGGCCTCAATCAGCCCCAGCATTTT.